These 5 T cell receptor beta chains came from one sample sequenced in a study of shared clonotypes between healthy human individuals. Sequencing used immunoSEQ multiplex PCR; TCRdb keeps in-frame clones, though not all of them. The sample holds around 2,000,000 clones, roughly 95% seen once. CD45RO-negative, CCR7-positively selected cells formed the naive CD8 fraction, excluding terminally differentiated effector memory CD45RA+ cells. Sequenced: naive CD8+ T cells sorted from blood. Every receptor here comes from a man younger than 30 in good health.

The J gene is TRBJ2-1, the V gene TRBV9; 13 nucleotides agree with TRBD2. The CDR3 runs to 15 residues. V was pared by 0 bases and J by 9 bases, with 3 bases of the junction left unmatched. CDR1 is SGDLS and CDR2 is YYNGEE in the germline V gene. The CDR3 loop is CASSVGLAGGGEQFF. The DNA for the CDR3 is TGTGCCAGCAGCGTAGGACTAGCGGGAGGTGGTGAGCAGTTCTTC.

This CDR3 is CASTLVTSGRAGEQYF. As DNA, the CDR3 is TGTGCCAGCACCCTGGTGACTAGCGGGAGGGCGGGAGAGCAGTACTTC. J is TRBJ2-7 and V is TRBV2; 14 positions match TRBD2. V shed 7 bases, J shed 7 bases, and the junction held 12 bases outside the gene matches. Germline V gives CDR1 SNHLY, CDR2 FYNNEI. This CDR3 has 16 residues.

This clone turned up a few times. This chain links TRBV28 with TRBJ2-5; possible D gene TRBD2, 7 bases. V shed 9 bases and J shed 1 base, with 18 bases lying between them. From germline, CDR1 is MDHEN and CDR2 SYDVKM. CDR3 length: 15 amino acids. The CDR3 sequence: CASLDSGGAQETQYF. In DNA, the CDR3 is TGTGCCAGTCTCGACTCTGGGGGGGCCCAAGAGACCCAGTACTTC.

The rearrangement joins TRBV28 to TRBJ2-7; 9 nucleotides match TRBD1. CDR3 size: 17 residues. V trimming: 2 bases; J trimming: 3 bases; junction bases outside the gene matches: 11. In germline, CDR1 is MDHEN, CDR2 SYDVKM. This CDR3 reads CASSLGQGLSLYYEQYF. DNA for the CDR3: TGTGCCAGCAGTTTAGGACAGGGGCTCTCTCTCTACTACGAGCAGTACTTC. The variable domain in full, completed from reference TRBV28 and TRBJ2-7, reads DVKVTQSSRYLVKRTGEKVFLECVQDMDHENMFWYRQDPGLGLRLIYFSYDVKMKEKGDIPEGYSVSREKKERFSLILESASTNQTSMYLCASSLGQGLSLYYEQYFGPGTRLTVT.

Comment on this clone: Other DNA sequences in this sample translate to the same CDR3. J is TRBJ2-2 and V is TRBV9; 7 bases are shared with TRBD2. CDR1 is SGDLS, CDR2 YYNGEE, per germline. The CDR3 contains 14 residues. V lost 4 bases, J lost 1 base, and 1 base stayed unmatched. CDR3 sequence reads: CASSPGGNTGELFF. The CDR3 DNA reads as TGTGCCAGCAGCCCGGGAGGGAACACCGGGGAGCTGTTTTTT. Together with reference TRBV9 and TRBJ2-2, the CDR3 gives the full variable domain: DSGVTQTPKHLITATGQRVTLRCSPRSGDLSVYWYQQSLDQGLQFLIQYYNGEERAKGNILERFSAQQFPDLHSELNLSSLELGDSALYFCASSPGGNTGELFFGEGSRLTVL.